The source of this TCR beta chain is a study of cytomegalovirus exposure and HLA in healthy donors. This CDR3 comprises 15 residues. Germline V gives CDR1 SGDLS, CDR2 YYNGEE. Deletions cut 0 bases from V and 4 bases from J, with 13 bases between. 13 Jbeta primers and 60 Vbeta primers were used for the PCR. Libraries were prepared by immunoSEQ multiplex PCR; TCRdb keeps only in-frame clonotypes and omits some of them. In the table there are some 120,000 clones, about 81% of which are singletons. The specimen sequenced was PBMCs. The source is a man aged 35-49 years in good health and CMV-seronegative. The chain recombines TRBV9 with TRBJ1-1; D remains unclear. CDR3 sequence (DNA): TGTGCCAGCAGCGTAGTGGTCGGGTCGGCCACTGAAGCTTTCTTT. This encodes CASSVVVGSATEAFF.